The count of the clone carrying this TCR beta chain is one. Its specificity is not known. This sample was taken from a study of Ad26.COV2.S vaccination and SARS-CoV-2 variants. Study context: It was the COV1001 Ad26.COV2.S trial arm that included the donor. Findings and limits, study-wide: People given the vaccine had a wider spike-specific TCR breadth than placebo recipients did.

Described treatment: 15 to 20 received Ad26.COV2.S at low or high dose, single or two shots; about five received placebo; per-sample allocation not given. Samples came from day 63 after the first vaccine or placebo injection. The V gene's germline CDR1 is GTSNPN and CDR2 SVGIG (reference sequence). The CDR3 sequence is 15 residues long. The ends lost 0 bases at V and 7 bases at J; junction bases unmatched: 6. Generated by immunoSEQ multiplex PCR, the TCRdb table keeps only in-frame clones and is missing some. The sample lists around 300,000 clones, about nine tenths occurring once. The chain uses TRBV30 and TRBJ1-5, with 10 bases aligning to TRBD1. The source was peripheral blood, collected in a trial of Ad26.COV2.S vaccine versus placebo. The clonotype originates from a person aged 18 to 65 who received the Ad26.COV2.S COVID-19 vaccine or a placebo. The CDR3 is CAWSVLGTGVQPQHF. DNA of the CDR3: TGTGCCTGGAGTGTACTCGGGACAGGGGTCCAGCCCCAGCATTTT.